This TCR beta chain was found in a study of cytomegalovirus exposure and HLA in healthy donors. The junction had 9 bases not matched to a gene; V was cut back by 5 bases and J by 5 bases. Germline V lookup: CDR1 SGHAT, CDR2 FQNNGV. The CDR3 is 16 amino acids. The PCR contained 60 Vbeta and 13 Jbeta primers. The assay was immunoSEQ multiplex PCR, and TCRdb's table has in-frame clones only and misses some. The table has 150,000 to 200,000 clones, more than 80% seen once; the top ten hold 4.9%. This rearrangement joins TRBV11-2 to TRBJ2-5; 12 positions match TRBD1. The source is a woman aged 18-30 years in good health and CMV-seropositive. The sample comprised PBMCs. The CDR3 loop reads CASSPGWGQGAETQYF. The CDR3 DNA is TGTGCCAGCAGCCCCGGCTGGGGACAGGGGGCGGAGACCCAGTACTTC.